The next 14 T cell receptor beta chains were all read from a single sample in a study of blood T cells in healthy people across ages. Through a sample-barcoded 5' primer and a J-beta primer mix, a second PCR was run for roughly 6 to 12 cycles. Using its own MiXCR run on the 5' RACE reads, TCRdb lists one record per CDR3 protein. The data contain 1.5 million or so distinct CDR3 sequences, 35% to 45% of them singletons. Sequencing input: blood. The receptor set was obtained from a woman under 30 in good health.

The J gene is TRBJ2-7, the V gene TRBV6-5, with D possibly TRBD1 on 6 matching bases. CDR1 is MNHEY, CDR2 SVGAGI, per germline. The CDR3 has 12 amino acids. V shed 5 bases and J shed 6 bases, with 11 bases lying between them. The CDR3 DNA follows: TGTGCCAGCAGTCCTGACAGGATCGAGCAGTACTTC. Protein sequence: CASSPDRIEQYF.

The V call is TRBV4-1, the J call TRBJ2-5, with a possible D match to TRBD2 (6 bases). V was clipped by 4 bases and J by 2 bases, with 14 bases between them. The CDR3 loop spans 15 amino acids. The V gene's germline CDR1 is MGHRA and CDR2 YSYEKL. Here the CDR3 reads CASSPIGLAQETQYF. The DNA of the CDR3 is TGCGCCAGCAGCCCCATCGGGCTAGCGCAAGAGACCCAGTACTTC.

Regarding this clonotype: Possible read error: a much larger clone is one base away. The V call is TRBV7-3, the J call TRBJ1-1; D unclear. Trimming shortened V by 2 bases and J by 3 bases, and 7 bases separated the two germline ends. CDR1 and CDR2 from the germline V gene are SGHTA and FQGTGA. The length of the CDR3 is 13 residues. CDR3 nucleotides: TGTGCCAGCAGCTTAGAGGAGGACACTGAAGCTTTCTTT. It is translated as CASSLEEDTEAFF.

The chain employs TRBV12-3 or TRBV12-4 and TRBJ1-4, with D perhaps TRBD1 (6 bases). CDR3 length equals 14 residues. Trimming cost V 3 bases and J 8 bases, with 13 bases left between them. The chain's CDR3 is CASSLLGGGEKLFF. In DNA form, the CDR3 reads TGTGCCAGCAGTTTGTTGGGGGGCGGAGAAAAACTGTTTTTT.

This clonotype was counted many times. The rearrangement links TRBV7-2 to TRBJ2-7; 7 nucleotides line up with TRBD1. This CDR3 is built from 14 residues. With V trimmed by 6 bases and J by 0 bases, 5 bases remained unmatched. Germline values: CDR1 SGHTA, CDR2 FQGNSA. The CDR3 region has the DNA TGTGCCAGCAGTGCCCGGGACAGCTCCTACGAGCAGTACTTC. Translating gives CASSARDSSYEQYF.

The rearrangement joins TRBV7-2 to TRBJ2-3, with 7 bases fitting TRBD1. Germline V gene lookup returns CDR1 SGHTA and CDR2 FQGNSA. V lost 5 bases, J lost 4 bases, and 6 bases stayed unmatched. The CDR3 has 14 amino acids. CDR3 in amino acids: CASSPTQGADTQYF. CDR3 DNA sequence: TGTGCCAGCAGCCCGACCCAGGGGGCAGATACGCAGTATTTT.

J is TRBJ2-4 and V is TRBV28, with D tentatively TRBD2 (5 bases). Germline CDR1 is MDHEN and CDR2 is SYDVKM. The V gene lost 3 bases and the J gene lost 9 bases, with 27 bases spanning the gap. This CDR3 is built from 18 residues. The CDR3 reads CASSFLPVRSTTGSIQYF. In DNA, the CDR3 is TGTGCCAGCAGTTTTCTCCCGGTTCGGTCTACAACGGGAAGCATTCAGTACTTC.

This clonotype was counted between two and nine times. The chain uses TRBV6-2 or TRBV6-3 and TRBJ2-2, with D perhaps matching TRBD1 or TRBD2 (5 bases each). CDR3 length: 17 residues. Germline V lookup: CDR1 MNHEY, CDR2 SVGEGT. V was pared by 3 bases and J by 2 bases, with 16 bases between. Here the CDR3 DNA reads TGTGCCAGCAGTTATATTTTGGGGGAGCCCAACACCGGGGAGCTGTTTTTT. Protein sequence: CASSYILGEPNTGELFF.

V usage is TRBV7-2 and J usage is TRBJ2-1, with D unresolved. The CDR3 is 14 residues long. V shed 1 base and J shed 10 bases, with 14 bases lying between them. From germline, CDR1 is SGHTA and CDR2 FQGNSA. CDR3 protein: CASSLVASTTEQFF. In DNA, the CDR3 is TGTGCCAGCAGCTTAGTAGCCAGCACCACCGAGCAGTTCTTC.

The gene calls are TRBV6-5 and TRBJ2-2, with 10 bases fitting TRBD1. There are 16 residues in the CDR3. Germline CDR1 and CDR2: MNHEY and SVGAGI. The ends lost 2 bases at V and 6 bases at J; junction bases unmatched: 6. The CDR3 sequence: CASSYIGQGVPGELFF. CDR3 coding DNA: TGTGCCAGCAGTTACATCGGACAGGGGGTCCCCGGGGAGCTGTTTTTT.

The chain couples TRBV7-9 to TRBJ2-3; D perhaps matches TRBD1 (6 bases). Germline CDR1 and CDR2: SEHNR and FQNEAQ (reference sequence). With 5 bases removed from V and 4 bases from J, the gap between germline ends came to 19 bases. This CDR3 comprises 16 residues. The CDR3 region is CASSIRTVTTADTQYF. In DNA form, the CDR3 reads TGTGCCAGCAGCATAAGGACAGTTACCACGGCAGATACGCAGTATTTT.

This clonotype was found a few times. This sequence joins TRBV7-9 and TRBJ2-7; TRBD2 matches at 8 bases. Losses at the gene ends were 4 bases for V and 2 bases for J; bases not matched to a gene: 4. The CDR3 extends over 14 amino acids. The germline V gene encodes CDR1 SEHNR and CDR2 FQNEAQ (reference sequence). The DNA of the CDR3 is TGTGCCAGCAGCTCACTAGCGGCGACCTACGAGCAGTACTTC. Its protein product is CASSSLAATYEQYF. Complete variable domain (other parts from reference TRBV7-9 and TRBJ2-7): DTGVSQNPRHKITKRGQNVTFRCDPISEHNRLYWYRQTLGQGPEFLTYFQNEAQLEKSRLLSDRFSAERPKGSFSTLEIQRTEQGDSAMYLCASSSLAATYEQYFGPGTRLTVT.

V is TRBV2 and J is TRBJ2-5; maybe TRBD1 (6 bases). The germline CDR1 and CDR2 sequences are SNHLY and FYNNEI. The length of the CDR3 is 13 residues. Trimming stripped 3 bases from V and 5 bases from J, with 10 bases between. The CDR3 DNA follows: TGTGCCAGCAGTGAGTGGGGGCGCGAGACCCAGTACTTC. It encodes CASSEWGRETQYF.

The chain recombines TRBV6-5 with TRBJ2-1; 7 bases agree with TRBD1. V dropped 4 bases and J dropped 7; count of bases not matched to a gene: 4. CDR1 and CDR2 from the germline V gene are MNHEY and SVGAGI. This CDR3 is 13 amino acids long. In nucleotides, the CDR3 is TGTGCCAGCAGTTCACAGGGGTGGAATGAGCAGTTCTTC. Protein: CASSSQGWNEQFF.